The entry below gives a single T cell receptor (beta chain) sequence along with its context. Trimming cost V 2 bases and J 2 bases; bases outside gene matches: 8. This CDR3 is 17 amino acids long. Per germline, CDR1 LGHDT and CDR2 YNNKEL (reference sequence). This sample stems from a study of blood T cell repertoires in COVID-19. In the source study's methods: Amplification with reference gene primers provided the estimates of nucleated cell counts. The protocol was immunoSEQ multiplex PCR, while the TCRdb copy is restricted to in-frame clones and leaves out a portion. That table gives V, J and clone size, and the DNA gave D and trimming. This sample has about 140,000 clones, with approximately 91% found just once.

The chain recombines TRBV3-1 (or the pseudogene TRBV3-2) with TRBJ2-3; TRBD2 aligns across 9 bases. Source material: peripheral blood. This TCR was recovered from a man between 45 and 60 years old with active or convalescent COVID-19. This CDR3 is CASSQPGLAAFTDTQYF. The CDR3, as DNA: TGTGCCAGCAGCCAACCGGGACTAGCAGCCTTCACAGATACGCAGTATTTT.